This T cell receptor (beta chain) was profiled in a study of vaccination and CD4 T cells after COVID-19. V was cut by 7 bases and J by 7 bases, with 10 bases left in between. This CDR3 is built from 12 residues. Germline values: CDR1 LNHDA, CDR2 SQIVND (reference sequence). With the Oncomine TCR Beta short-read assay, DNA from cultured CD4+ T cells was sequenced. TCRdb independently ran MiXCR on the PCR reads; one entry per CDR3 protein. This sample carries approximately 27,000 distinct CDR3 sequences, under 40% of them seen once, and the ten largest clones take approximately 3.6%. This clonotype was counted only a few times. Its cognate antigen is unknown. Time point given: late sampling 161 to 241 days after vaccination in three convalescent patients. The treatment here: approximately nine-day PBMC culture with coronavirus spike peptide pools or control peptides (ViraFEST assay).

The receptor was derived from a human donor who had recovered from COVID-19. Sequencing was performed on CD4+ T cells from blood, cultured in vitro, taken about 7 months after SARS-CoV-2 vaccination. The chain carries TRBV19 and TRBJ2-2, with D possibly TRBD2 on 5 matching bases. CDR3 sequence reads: CASNPGNGELFF. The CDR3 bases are TGTGCCAGTAATCCGGGGAACGGGGAGCTGTTTTTT.